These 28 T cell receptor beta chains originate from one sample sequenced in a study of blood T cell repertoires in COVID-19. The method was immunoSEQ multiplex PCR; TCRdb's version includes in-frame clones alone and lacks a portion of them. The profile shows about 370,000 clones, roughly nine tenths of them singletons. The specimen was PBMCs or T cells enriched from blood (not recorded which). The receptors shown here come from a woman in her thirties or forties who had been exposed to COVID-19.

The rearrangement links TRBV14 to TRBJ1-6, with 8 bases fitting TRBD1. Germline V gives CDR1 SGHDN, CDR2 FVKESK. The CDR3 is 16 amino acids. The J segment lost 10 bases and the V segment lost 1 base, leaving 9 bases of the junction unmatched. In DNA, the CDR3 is TGTGCCAGCAGCCAAGCGCGAGCAGGGGGCATCTCACCCCTCCACTTT. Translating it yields CASSQARAGGISPLHF.

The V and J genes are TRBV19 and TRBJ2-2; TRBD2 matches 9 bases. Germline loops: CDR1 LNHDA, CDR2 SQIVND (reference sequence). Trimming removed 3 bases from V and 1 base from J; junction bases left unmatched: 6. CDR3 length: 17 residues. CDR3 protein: CASSIMNSGRNTGELFF. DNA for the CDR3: TGTGCCAGTAGTATCATGAATAGCGGGAGGAACACCGGGGAGCTGTTTTTT. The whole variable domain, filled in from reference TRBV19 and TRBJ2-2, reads DGGITQSPKYLFRKEGQNVTLSCEQNLNHDAMYWYRQDPGQGLRLIYYSQIVNDFQKGDIAEGYSVSREKKESFPLTVTSAQKNPTAFYLCASSIMNSGRNTGELFFGEGSRLTVL.

The CDR3 sequence is CATSRGGQGVTEAFF. The CDR3 DNA follows: TGTGCCACCAGCAGAGGGGGACAGGGGGTTACTGAAGCTTTCTTT. This chain uses TRBV15 with TRBJ1-1; 11 bases map to TRBD1. The V gene's germline CDR1 is LNHNV and CDR2 YYDKDF (reference sequence). The CDR3 has 15 residues. V was pared by 1 base and J by 5 bases, with 3 bases of the junction left unmatched. The full variable domain, its missing parts supplied by reference TRBV15 and TRBJ1-1, is DAMVIQNPRYQVTQFGKPVTLSCSQTLNHNVMYWYQQKSSQAPKLLFHYYDKDFNNEADTPDNFQSRRPNTSFCFLDIRSPGLGDTAMYLCATSRGGQGVTEAFFGQGTRLTVV.

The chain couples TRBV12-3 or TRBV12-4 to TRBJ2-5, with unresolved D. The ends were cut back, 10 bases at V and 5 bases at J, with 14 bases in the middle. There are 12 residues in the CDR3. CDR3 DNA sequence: TGTGCCACCCGGAGTGGGTGGGAGACCCAGTACTTC. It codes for CATRSGWETQYF.

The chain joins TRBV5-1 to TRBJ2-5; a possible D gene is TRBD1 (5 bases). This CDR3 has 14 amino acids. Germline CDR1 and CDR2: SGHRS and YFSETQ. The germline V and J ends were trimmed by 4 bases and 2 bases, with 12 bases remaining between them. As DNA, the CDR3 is TGCGCCAGCAGCCCTAACAGGAATCAAGAGACCCAGTACTTC. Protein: CASSPNRNQETQYF.

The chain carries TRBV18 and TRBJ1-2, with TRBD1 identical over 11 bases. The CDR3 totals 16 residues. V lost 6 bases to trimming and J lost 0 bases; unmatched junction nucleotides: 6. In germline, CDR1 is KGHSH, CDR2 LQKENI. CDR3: CASSLGQGAANYGYTF. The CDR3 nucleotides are TGTGCCAGCTCTCTTGGACAGGGGGCTGCTAACTATGGCTACACCTTC.

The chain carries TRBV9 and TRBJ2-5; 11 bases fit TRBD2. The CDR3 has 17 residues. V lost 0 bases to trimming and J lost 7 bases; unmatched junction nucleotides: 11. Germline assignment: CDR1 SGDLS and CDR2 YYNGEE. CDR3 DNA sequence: TGTGCCAGCAGCGTAGGACTAGCGGGGCGCCAGCCGGGGACCCAGTACTTC. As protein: CASSVGLAGRQPGTQYF. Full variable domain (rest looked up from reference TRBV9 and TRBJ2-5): DSGVTQTPKHLITATGQRVTLRCSPRSGDLSVYWYQQSLDQGLQFLIQYYNGEERAKGNILERFSAQQFPDLHSELNLSSLELGDSALYFCASSVGLAGRQPGTQYFGPGTRLLVL.

The CDR3 loop reads CASSGQGYTGELFF. CDR3 sequence (DNA): TGCGCCAGCAGTGGACAGGGGTACACCGGGGAGCTGTTTTTT. This chain joins TRBV10-2 and TRBJ2-2; 8 nucleotides agree with TRBD1. Per the germline V gene, CDR1 is WSHSY and CDR2 is SAAADI. The CDR3 length is 14 residues. The ends lost 4 bases at V and 3 bases at J; junction bases unmatched: 1.

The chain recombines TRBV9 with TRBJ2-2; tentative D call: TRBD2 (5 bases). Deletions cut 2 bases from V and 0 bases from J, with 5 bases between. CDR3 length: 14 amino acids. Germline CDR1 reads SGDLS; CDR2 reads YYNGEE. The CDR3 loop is CASSVSANTGELFF. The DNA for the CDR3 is TGTGCCAGCAGCGTTAGCGCGAACACCGGGGAGCTGTTTTTT.

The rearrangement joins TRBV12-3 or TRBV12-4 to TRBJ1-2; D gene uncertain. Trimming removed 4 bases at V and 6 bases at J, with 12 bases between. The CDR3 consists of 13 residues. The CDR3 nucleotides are TGTGCCAGCAGTTCGGGAGATCCGGATGGCTACACCTTC. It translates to CASSSGDPDGYTF.

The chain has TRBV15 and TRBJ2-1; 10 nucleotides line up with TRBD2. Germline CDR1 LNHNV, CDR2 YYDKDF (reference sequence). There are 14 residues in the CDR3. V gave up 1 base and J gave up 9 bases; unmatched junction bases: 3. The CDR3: CATSRVAGGSEQFF. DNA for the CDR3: TGTGCCACCAGCAGAGTAGCGGGGGGCAGTGAGCAGTTCTTC.

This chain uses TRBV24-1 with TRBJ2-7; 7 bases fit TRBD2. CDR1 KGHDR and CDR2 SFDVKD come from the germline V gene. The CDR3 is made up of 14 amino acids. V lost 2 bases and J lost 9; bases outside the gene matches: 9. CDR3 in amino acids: CATSDSRGLTGQYF. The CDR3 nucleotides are TGTGCCACCAGTGATTCCCGGGGACTAACTGGGCAGTACTTC.

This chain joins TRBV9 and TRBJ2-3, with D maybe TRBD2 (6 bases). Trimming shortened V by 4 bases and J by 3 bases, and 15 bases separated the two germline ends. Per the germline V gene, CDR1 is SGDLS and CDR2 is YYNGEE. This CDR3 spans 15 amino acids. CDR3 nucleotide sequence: TGTGCCAGCAGCCTAAGCGGGTTTTGGACAGATACGCAGTATTTT. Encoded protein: CASSLSGFWTDTQYF.

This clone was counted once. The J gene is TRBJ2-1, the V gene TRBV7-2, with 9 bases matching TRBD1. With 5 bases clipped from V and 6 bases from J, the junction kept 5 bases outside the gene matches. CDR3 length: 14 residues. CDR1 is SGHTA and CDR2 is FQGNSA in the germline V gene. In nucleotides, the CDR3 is TGTGCCAGCAGCAGGCCACAGGGGGCCAATGAGCAGTTCTTC. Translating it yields CASSRPQGANEQFF.

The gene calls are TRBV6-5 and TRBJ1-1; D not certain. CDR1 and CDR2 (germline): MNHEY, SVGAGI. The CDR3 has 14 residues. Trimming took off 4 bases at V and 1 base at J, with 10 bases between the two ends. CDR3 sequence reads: CASSFTGRNTEAFF. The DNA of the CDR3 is TGTGCCAGCAGTTTCACTGGTCGGAACACTGAAGCTTTCTTT.

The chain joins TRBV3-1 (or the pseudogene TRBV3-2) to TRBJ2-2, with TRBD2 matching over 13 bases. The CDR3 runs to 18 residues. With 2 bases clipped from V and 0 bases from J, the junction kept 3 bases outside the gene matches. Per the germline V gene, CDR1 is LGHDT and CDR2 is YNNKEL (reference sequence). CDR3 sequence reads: CASSQTSGRASNTGELFF. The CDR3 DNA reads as TGTGCCAGCAGCCAAACTAGCGGGAGGGCCTCGAACACCGGGGAGCTGTTTTTT.

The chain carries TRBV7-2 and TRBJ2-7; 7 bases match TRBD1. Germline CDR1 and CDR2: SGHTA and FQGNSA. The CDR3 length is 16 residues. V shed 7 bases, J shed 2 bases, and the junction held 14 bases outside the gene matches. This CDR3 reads CASMPGRGIDTYEQYF. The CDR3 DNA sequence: TGTGCCAGCATGCCCGGCAGGGGGATAGATACCTACGAGCAGTACTTC.

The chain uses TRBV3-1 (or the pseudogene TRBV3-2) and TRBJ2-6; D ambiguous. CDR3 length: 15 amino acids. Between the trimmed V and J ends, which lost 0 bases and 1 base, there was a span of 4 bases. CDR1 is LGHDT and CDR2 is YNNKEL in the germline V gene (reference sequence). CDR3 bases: TGTGCCAGCAGCCAAGATCCGTCTGGGGCCAACGTCCTGACTTTC. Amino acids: CASSQDPSGANVLTF.

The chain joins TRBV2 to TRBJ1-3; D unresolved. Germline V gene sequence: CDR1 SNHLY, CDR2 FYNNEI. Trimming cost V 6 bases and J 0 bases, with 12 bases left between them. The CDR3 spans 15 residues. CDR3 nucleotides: TGTGCCAGCAGACGCATTTCAGGCTCTGGAAACACCATATATTTT. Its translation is CASRRISGSGNTIYF.

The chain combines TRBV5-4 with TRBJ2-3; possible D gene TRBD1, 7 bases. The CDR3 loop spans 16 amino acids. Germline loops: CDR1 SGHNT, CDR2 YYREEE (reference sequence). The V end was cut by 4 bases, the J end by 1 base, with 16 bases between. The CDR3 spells CASSNFRGEGTDTQYF. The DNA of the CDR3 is TGTGCCAGCAGCAACTTCAGGGGGGAGGGCACAGATACGCAGTATTTT.

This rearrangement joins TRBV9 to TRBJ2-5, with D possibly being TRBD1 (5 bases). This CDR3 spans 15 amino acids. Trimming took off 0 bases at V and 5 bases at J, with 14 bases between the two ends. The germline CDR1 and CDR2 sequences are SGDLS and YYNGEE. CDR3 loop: CASSVDQQPGETQYF. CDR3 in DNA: TGTGCCAGCAGCGTAGATCAACAACCAGGGGAGACCCAGTACTTC.

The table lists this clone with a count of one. The CDR3 loop is CASSWGQVHGELFF. The CDR3, as DNA: TGTGCCAGCAGCTGGGGACAGGTGCACGGGGAGCTGTTTTTT. The chain uses TRBV13 and TRBJ2-2, with 8 positions matching TRBD1. The trim removed 4 bases at V and 7 bases at J, leaving 5 bases unmatched. Per the germline V gene, CDR1 is PRHDT and CDR2 is FYEKMQ (reference sequence). The CDR3 length is 14 residues.

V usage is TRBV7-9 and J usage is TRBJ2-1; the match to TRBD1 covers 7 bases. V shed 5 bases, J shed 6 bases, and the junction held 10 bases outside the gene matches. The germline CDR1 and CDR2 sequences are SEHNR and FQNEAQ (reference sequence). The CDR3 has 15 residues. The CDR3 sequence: CASSVPGGVPNEQFF. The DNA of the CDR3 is TGTGCCAGCAGCGTCCCAGGGGGAGTCCCCAATGAGCAGTTCTTC.

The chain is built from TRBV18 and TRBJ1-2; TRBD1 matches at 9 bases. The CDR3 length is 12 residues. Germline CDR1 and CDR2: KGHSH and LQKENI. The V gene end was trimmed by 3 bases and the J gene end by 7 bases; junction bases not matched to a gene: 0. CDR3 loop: CASSPGQGGYTF. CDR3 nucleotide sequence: TGTGCCAGCTCACCGGGACAGGGTGGCTACACCTTC.

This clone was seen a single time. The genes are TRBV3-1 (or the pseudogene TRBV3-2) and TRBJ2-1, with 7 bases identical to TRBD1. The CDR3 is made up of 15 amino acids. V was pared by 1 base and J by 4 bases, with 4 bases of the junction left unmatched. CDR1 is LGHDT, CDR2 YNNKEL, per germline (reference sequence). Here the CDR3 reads CASSQGQGHYNEQFF. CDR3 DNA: TGTGCCAGCAGCCAAGGACAGGGCCATTACAATGAGCAGTTCTTC.

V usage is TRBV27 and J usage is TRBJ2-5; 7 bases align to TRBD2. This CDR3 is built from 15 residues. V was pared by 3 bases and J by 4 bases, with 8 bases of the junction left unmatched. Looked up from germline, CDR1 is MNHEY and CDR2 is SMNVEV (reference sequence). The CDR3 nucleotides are TGTGCCAGCAGTTTGCGTCGGGAGGCCCGAGAGACCCAGTACTTC. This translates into CASSLRREARETQYF.

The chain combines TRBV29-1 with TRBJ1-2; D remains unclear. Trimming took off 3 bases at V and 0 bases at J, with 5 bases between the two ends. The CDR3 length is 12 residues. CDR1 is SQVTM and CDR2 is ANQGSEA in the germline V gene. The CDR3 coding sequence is TGCAGCGTTGAGGCACCTAACTATGGCTACACCTTC. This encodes CSVEAPNYGYTF.

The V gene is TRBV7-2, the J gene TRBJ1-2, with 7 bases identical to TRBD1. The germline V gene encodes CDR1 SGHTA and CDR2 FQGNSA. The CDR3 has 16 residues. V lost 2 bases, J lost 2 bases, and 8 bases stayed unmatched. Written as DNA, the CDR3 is TGTGCCAGCAGCTTAACCCAAATGACAGGGAACTATGGCTACACCTTC. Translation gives CASSLTQMTGNYGYTF. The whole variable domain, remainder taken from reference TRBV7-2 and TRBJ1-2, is GAGVSQSPSNKVTEKGKDVELRCDPISGHTALYWYRQSLGQGLEFLIYFQGNSAPDKSGLPSDRFSAERTGGSVSTLTIQRTQQEDSAVYLCASSLTQMTGNYGYTFGSGTRLTVV.